This is a list of T cell receptor beta chains from one sample in a study of beta chain features in type 1 diabetes. TCRdb's table, derived via immunoSEQ multiplex PCR, lists solely in-frame clones and lacks some. The table records roughly 170,000 clones, 10% to 15% of them present only once. Input material: central memory CD4+ T cells from blood. These receptors were collected from a woman between 18 and 30 years old in good health. CDR3s include the opening cysteine and the closing phenylalanine or tryptophan. A D gene is named only where the DNA matches it firmly. Not all rows give a size; the values are once, few, many and, for expanded clones, a class.

D,size,V,J,CDR3,DNA
TRBD2,few,TRBV7-9,TRBJ2-3,CASSLDAGGRDTQYF,TGTGCCAGCAGCTTAGATGCGGGAGGTCGAGATACGCAGTATTTT
TRBD2,few,TRBV6-5,TRBJ2-1,CASSSWEGYNEQFF,TGTGCCAGCAGTTCATGGGAGGGATACAATGAGCAGTTCTTC
TRBD2,NA,TRBV25-1,TRBJ2-1,CASSPPGLVSYNEQFF,TGTGCCAGCAGCCCACCCGGACTAGTGTCCTACAATGAGCAGTTCTTC
NA,NA,TRBV18,TRBJ1-2,CASSPRQDSYGYTF,TGTGCCAGCTCACCACGACAGGACTCCTATGGCTACACCTTC
NA,few,TRBV29-1,TRBJ2-1,CSVEKDLRDNEQFF,TGCAGCGTTGAAAAGGACTTAAGAGACAATGAGCAGTTCTTC
NA,few,TRBV7-2,TRBJ2-1,CASTLGGLRNEQFF,TGTGCCAGCACCCTAGGCGGGTTGCGCAATGAGCAGTTCTTC
TRBD2,NA,TRBV7-9,TRBJ2-2,CASSAKGLAGGRTGELFF,TGTGCCAGCAGCGCGAAGGGACTAGCGGGAGGGCGCACCGGGGAGCTGTTTTTT
TRBD1,few,TRBV6-6,TRBJ2-2,CASGTGGTPGELFF,TGTGCCAGCGGGACAGGGGGTACTCCCGGGGAGCTGTTTTTT
NA,many,TRBV7-3,TRBJ2-1,CASSSGVNNEQFF,TGTGCCAGCAGCTCAGGGGTTAACAATGAGCAGTTCTTC
NA,NA,TRBV18,TRBJ2-2,CASSPKGANTGELFF,TGTGCCAGCTCACCAAAGGGGGCGAACACCGGGGAGCTGTTTTTT
NA,NA,TRBV15,TRBJ2-4,CATSRDRNIQYF,TGTGCCACCAGCAGAGACAGAAACATTCAGTACTTC
NA,NA,TRBV5-1,TRBJ1-5,CASSLDGPGSYQPQHF,TGCGCCAGCAGCTTGGACGGTCCCGGTTCATATCAGCCCCAGCATTTT
NA,few,TRBV29-1,TRBJ1-1,CSAQGWRTEAFF,TGCAGCGCTCAGGGCTGGCGGACTGAAGCTTTCTTT
TRBD2,NA,TRBV27,TRBJ2-1,CASSRTTSGNYNEQFF,TGTGCCAGCAGCCGTACGACTAGCGGAAACTACAATGAGCAGTTCTTC
NA,few,TRBV7-6,TRBJ2-5,CASSPPGETQYF,TGTGCCAGCAGCCCTCCAGGAGAGACCCAGTACTTC
TRBD1,NA,TRBV5-1,TRBJ2-2,CASSPGTGATGELFF,TGCGCCAGCAGCCCCGGGACAGGGGCCACCGGGGAGCTGTTTTTT
TRBD2,NA,TRBV30,TRBJ2-3,CAWSGIAGVADTQYF,TGTGCCTGGAGTGGAATAGCGGGAGTAGCAGATACGCAGTATTTT
TRBD1,few,TRBV28,TRBJ2-6,CASRSPGQGAGANVLTF,TGTGCCAGCAGGTCTCCGGGACAGGGAGCCGGGGCCAACGTCCTGACTTTC
NA,NA,TRBV29-1,TRBJ1-1,CSVERGGAGGGAEAFF,TGCAGCGTTGAAAGGGGGGGGGCAGGAGGAGGGGCTGAAGCTTTCTTT
TRBD2,NA,TRBV29-1,TRBJ2-7,CSTMTSGRAEQYF,TGCAGCACGATGACAAGCGGGAGGGCCGAGCAGTACTTC
TRBD1,few,TRBV7-2,TRBJ2-3,CASSLAGGTDTQYF,TGTGCCAGCAGCTTGGCAGGGGGTACAGATACGCAGTATTTT
NA,NA,TRBV9,TRBJ2-3,CASSVAPGSTDTQYF,TGTGCCAGCAGCGTAGCCCCCGGGAGCACAGATACGCAGTATTTT
NA,medium-sized,TRBV23-1,TRBJ1-1,CASSRSAGPYTEAFF,TGCGCCAGCAGTCGGTCGGCAGGGCCATACACTGAAGCTTTCTTT
TRBD2,few,TRBV28,TRBJ2-7,CASSGTKAYEQYF,TGTGCCAGCAGCGGGACTAAGGCCTACGAGCAGTACTTC
NA,NA,TRBV11-2,TRBJ2-3,CASSPGLEADTQYF,TGTGCCAGCAGCCCGGGACTTGAAGCAGATACGCAGTATTTT
NA,few,TRBV29-1,TRBJ1-2,CSVLDGLGYTF,TGCAGCGTCCTCGACGGGTTGGGCTACACCTTC
TRBD2,many,TRBV14,TRBJ2-1,CASSQGSGRYPNEQFF,TGTGCCAGCAGCCAAGGGAGCGGGAGGTACCCCAATGAGCAGTTCTTC
NA,few,TRBV2,TRBJ1-5,CASSEAPGSPQPQHF,TGTGCCAGCAGTGAAGCACCAGGGTCTCCTCAGCCCCAGCATTTT
NA,NA,TRBV12-5,TRBJ1-1,CASGTTGNTEAFF,TGTGCTAGTGGGACGACAGGGAACACTGAAGCTTTCTTT
TRBD2,NA,TRBV23-1,TRBJ2-7,CASRTGTSYEQYF,TGCGCCAGCCGCACCGGGACTAGCTACGAGCAGTACTTC
NA,few,TRBV30,TRBJ2-3,CAWRLVADTQYF,TGTGCCTGGAGATTAGTTGCAGATACGCAGTATTTT
TRBD2,NA,TRBV5-4,TRBJ2-5,CASSLESGLGETQYF,TGTGCCAGCAGCTTGGAATCGGGACTAGGGGAGACCCAGTACTTC
NA,NA,TRBV10-2,TRBJ2-7,CASVYEAGHEQYF,TGCGCCAGCGTTTACGAGGCGGGGCACGAGCAGTACTTC
TRBD2,NA,TRBV2,TRBJ2-1,CASSDPYSGRSIQFF,TGTGCCAGCAGTGATCCTTATAGCGGGAGGTCCATCCAGTTCTTC
NA,few,TRBV6-5,TRBJ1-2,CASSYGPGNYGYTF,TGTGCCAGCAGTTACGGGCCAGGGAACTATGGCTACACCTTC
NA,NA,TRBV27,TRBJ2-2,CASSPPGAHFTGELFF,TGTGCCAGCAGTCCCCCAGGGGCCCATTTCACCGGGGAGCTGTTTTTT
NA,NA,TRBV25-1,TRBJ2-1,CASSAGHQGYNEQFF,TGTGCCAGCAGTGCCGGGCATCAGGGCTACAATGAGCAGTTCTTC
TRBD2,NA,TRBV7-9,TRBJ2-7,CASSLDEAGRSYEQYF,TGTGCCAGCAGCTTAGATGAAGCGGGACGATCCTACGAGCAGTACTTC
TRBD1,once,TRBV7-3,TRBJ1-1,CASSLKGSVTGGTEAFF,TGTGCCAGCAGCTTAAAAGGGTCAGTTACAGGGGGCACTGAAGCTTTCTTT
TRBD1,NA,TRBV5-6,TRBJ2-5,CASGGQGGFETQYF,TGTGCCAGCGGGGGACAGGGAGGGTTCGAGACCCAGTACTTC
TRBD1,NA,TRBV18,TRBJ2-7,CASSSGTGLGKEYF,TGTGCCAGCTCGTCAGGGACAGGGTTAGGCAAGGAGTACTTC
TRBD1,NA,TRBV28,TRBJ1-4,CASSALGTGNEKLFF,TGTGCCAGCAGTGCCCTCGGGACAGGGAATGAAAAACTGTTTTTT
TRBD2,many,TRBV30,TRBJ2-7,CACPRLAGDEQYF,TGTGCCTGTCCCCGACTAGCGGGCGACGAGCAGTACTTC
NA,NA,TRBV7-3,TRBJ2-3,CASSLGGTTDTQYF,TGTGCCAGCAGCTTAGGCGGGACCACAGATACGCAGTATTTT
NA,few,TRBV6-6,TRBJ1-5,CASSYSAGDQPQHF,TGTGCCAGCAGTTACTCGGCAGGGGATCAGCCCCAGCATTTT
NA,NA,TRBV19,TRBJ2-5,CASSVPRGAVHF,TGTGCCAGTAGTGTCCCCCGGGGGGCCGTACACTTC
TRBD2,NA,TRBV10-1,TRBJ2-7,CASSEAGASCEQYF,TGCGCCAGCAGTGAAGCGGGAGCCAGTTGCGAGCAGTACTTC